What follows are 17 T cell receptor beta chains derived from one specimen sequenced in a study of shared clonotypes between healthy human individuals. Profiling relied on immunoSEQ multiplex PCR, and the TCRdb table lists in-frame clones only, not all of them. The sample contains roughly 1 million clones, approximately 72% of which appear only once. Sequenced sample: memory CD4+ T cells sorted from blood. Sample subset: CD45RA-negative fraction. The source of these receptors is a man aged 18-30 years in good health.

The J gene is TRBJ1-2, the V gene TRBV30; perhaps TRBD1 as D (6 bases). V gave up 1 base and J gave up 3 bases, with 9 bases separating them. The V gene's germline CDR1 is GTSNPN and CDR2 SVGIG (reference sequence). CDR3 length: 13 residues. The CDR3 sequence is CAWSERGDYGYTF. CDR3 coding DNA: TGTGCCTGGAGTGAAAGGGGGGACTATGGCTACACCTTC.

J is TRBJ1-3 and V is TRBV2, with no clear D. This CDR3 has 12 amino acids. Germline V gene sequence: CDR1 SNHLY, CDR2 FYNNEI. The ends were cut back, 7 bases at V and 4 bases at J, with 8 bases in the middle. The CDR3 DNA reads TGTGCCAGCAAACAGTACGGAAACACCATATATTTT. Protein: CASKQYGNTIYF.

V usage is TRBV29-1 and J usage is TRBJ1-1; TRBD1 aligns across 9 bases. Germline V CDR1 and CDR2: SQVTM, ANQGSEA. The CDR3 loop spans 18 amino acids. The junction had 16 bases not matched to a gene; V was cut back by 3 bases and J by 2 bases. The CDR3 here is CSVDSWDRDRILNTEAFF. CDR3 DNA: TGCAGCGTTGACTCTTGGGACAGGGATCGAATCCTTAACACTGAAGCTTTCTTT.

V and J are TRBV30 and TRBJ1-2; D may be TRBD1 (5 bases). The germline gives CDR1 GTSNPN, CDR2 SVGIG (reference sequence). Between the trimmed V and J ends, which lost 2 bases and 4 bases, there was a span of 14 bases. This CDR3 comprises 14 residues. As DNA, the CDR3 is TGTGCCTGGAGTTTAACAGGAGGGGTCTATGGCTACACCTTC. This gives the protein CAWSLTGGVYGYTF.

In this sample, this clone turned up a few times. This chain joins TRBV10-3 and TRBJ1-1; no clear D gene. Trimming cost V 10 bases and J 5 bases, with 11 bases left between them. Germline values: CDR1 ENHRY, CDR2 SYGVKD. CDR3 length equals 11 residues. The CDR3 coding sequence is TGTGCCACGCAAGTCGGGACTGAAGCTTTCTTT. It specifies CATQVGTEAFF.

The rearrangement joins TRBV5-4 to TRBJ2-7; tentative D call: TRBD1 (6 bases). This CDR3 contains 12 residues. CDR1 SGHNT and CDR2 YYREEE come from the germline V gene (reference sequence). V was clipped by 1 base and J by 6 bases, with 8 bases between them. The CDR3 spells CASSLQGSEQYF. DNA of the CDR3: TGTGCCAGCAGCTTGCAGGGGTCCGAGCAGTACTTC.

The V call is TRBV6-1, the J call TRBJ1-6; the match to TRBD1 covers 8 bases. Germline V lookup: CDR1 MNHNS, CDR2 SASEGT. The ends lost 5 bases at V and 7 bases at J; junction bases unmatched: 7. CDR3 length: 15 residues. This chain's CDR3 is CASSSTGTGNSPLHF. For the CDR3, the DNA is TGTGCCAGCAGTTCTACCGGGACAGGAAATTCACCCCTCCACTTT.

V usage is TRBV18 and J usage is TRBJ2-7, with 8 bases identical to TRBD1. CDR1 is KGHSH, CDR2 LQKENI, per germline. The CDR3 contains 16 residues. The V and J ends lost 3 bases and 3 bases, in that order; junction bases with no gene match: 10. CDR3 loop: CASSPFGTGLNYEQYF. CDR3 nucleotides: TGTGCCAGCTCACCCTTCGGGACAGGCCTAAACTACGAGCAGTACTTC.

A single count supports this clone. The chain is built from TRBV7-9 and TRBJ2-3, with TRBD1 as a possible D gene (5 bases). The CDR3 is 14 amino acids. V was cut by 5 bases and J by 0 bases, with 9 bases left in between. Germline V gene lookup returns CDR1 SEHNR and CDR2 FQNEAQ (reference sequence). CDR3 amino acids: CASSPQGSTDTQYF. CDR3 nucleotides: TGTGCCAGCAGCCCTCAGGGCAGCACAGATACGCAGTATTTT.

This chain uses TRBV5-1 with TRBJ2-3; 8 nucleotides match TRBD2. Germline CDR1 reads SGHRS; CDR2 reads YFSETQ. The CDR3 is 14 amino acids. The ends lost 6 bases at V and 2 bases at J; junction bases unmatched: 5. CDR3 DNA: TGCGCCAGCACAGCGGGGGACCTCACAGATACGCAGTATTTT. Encoded protein: CASTAGDLTDTQYF. The variable domain in full, completed from reference TRBV5-1 and TRBJ2-3, reads KAGVTQTPRYLIKTRGQQVTLSCSPISGHRSVSWYQQTPGQGLQFLFEYFSETQRNKGNFPGRFSGRQFSNSRSEMNVSTLELGDSALYLCASTAGDLTDTQYFGPGTRLTVL.

The chain combines TRBV14 with TRBJ1-2; TRBD1 is a possible D gene (6 bases). Trimming took off 4 bases at V and 3 bases at J, with 9 bases between the two ends. This CDR3 has 13 amino acids. Looked up from germline, CDR1 is SGHDN and CDR2 is FVKESK. The CDR3 loop is CASSRDTDYGYTF. The CDR3 region has the DNA TGTGCCAGCAGCCGGGACACTGACTATGGCTACACCTTC.

A remark on this clone: A read error may produce the germline difference seen at one junction end. The sample contains more than one DNA sequence encoding this CDR3. The rearrangement joins TRBV7-7 to TRBJ2-3; D gene uncertain. Germline CDR1 and CDR2: SSHAT and FNYEAQ (reference sequence). The CDR3 covers 15 residues. The CDR3 sequence is CASSLGTGSTDTQYF. The CDR3 nucleotides are TGTGCTAGCAGCTTAGGCACCGGTAGCACAGATACGCAGTATTTT.

The chain combines TRBV7-9 with TRBJ1-1; D remains unclear. The CDR3 totals 15 residues. Germline CDR1 SEHNR, CDR2 FQNEAQ (reference sequence). The V end was cut by 3 bases, the J end by 1 base, with 12 bases between. The chain's CDR3 is CASSFEGRKNTEAFF. The CDR3 region has the DNA TGTGCCAGCAGCTTCGAGGGCAGGAAGAACACTGAAGCTTTCTTT.

This chain uses TRBV4-3 with TRBJ2-5, with 8 bases matching TRBD2. The CDR3 covers 14 residues. V dropped 0 bases and J dropped 7; count of bases not matched to a gene: 4. The V gene's germline CDR1 is LGHNA and CDR2 YSLEER. CDR3 amino acids: CASSQDIGLATQYF. CDR3 nucleotide sequence: TGCGCCAGCAGCCAAGATATCGGACTAGCGACCCAGTACTTC.

This clone has more than one count but fewer than ten. The CDR3, as DNA: TGTGCCAGCATGTATCGACAATCAGAAAAACTGTTTTTT. Translated: CASMYRQSEKLFF. The chain recombines TRBV2 with TRBJ1-4; D gene ambiguous. V was pared by 7 bases and J by 8 bases, with 14 bases between. The germline CDR1 and CDR2 sequences are SNHLY and FYNNEI. This CDR3 is 13 amino acids long.

V usage is TRBV7-8 and J usage is TRBJ1-4; D call uncertain. The CDR3 is made up of 13 amino acids. From germline, CDR1 is SGHVS and CDR2 FQNEAQ. The V and J ends lost 5 bases and 8 bases respectively, with 12 bases between them. The CDR3 protein is CASSNRAEEKLFF. CDR3 nucleotides: TGTGCCAGCAGCAATAGGGCGGAGGAAAAACTGTTTTTT.

Concerning this clone itself: Different DNA sequences within this sample yield the same CDR3. This chain links TRBV29-1 with TRBJ2-5; 10 bases match TRBD2. Per germline, CDR1 SQVTM and CDR2 ANQGSEA. The CDR3 sequence is 13 residues long. Trimming removed 3 bases from V and 5 bases from J; junction bases left unmatched: 3. In DNA, the CDR3 is TGCAGCGTTGACCTAGCGGGGGAGGAGACCCAGTACTTC. Its translation: CSVDLAGEETQYF.